Sequencing of this TCR beta chain was carried out in a study of beta chain features in type 1 diabetes (dated by TCRdb to the late 2010s). Concerning the study at large: Mean age, gender distribution, total cell number and subset yield did not differ between patients and healthy donors. A total of 100 million to 110 million sorted cells were examined across all samples, and a strong correlation was observed between cell number per subset and RNA yield. The study compared TCRB repertoires of sorted circulating CD4+ T cell subsets between recently diagnosed type 1 diabetes patients and matched healthy donors. Regulatory and stem cell-like memory subsets were obtained from only 8 patients and about eight healthy donors, while naive and central memory subsets were obtained from all 28 donors. Study-wide conclusions, independent of this receptor: Sequencing cDNA rather than genomic DNA could over-represent highly expressing activated cells, although activation and CD3 levels did not differ between groups. Shorter templates might be favored by PCR, yet because patient and control samples were amplified and corrected together, any such skew would affect both groups equally. Type 1 diabetes patients showed a moderate but significant shortening of TCRB CDR3 length in all four CD4+ subsets. At VDJ recombination sites, type 1 diabetes patients had fewer insertions and more deleted nucleotides, which implies abnormalities in thymic rearrangement. The naive, central memory and regulatory TCRB repertoires appeared to resemble one another more closely among patients than among healthy donors. Because the HLA sub-analyses included only small numbers of individuals, any influence of HLA type on TCRB rearrangement was left unresolved.

A note on this clone: What antigen it recognizes has not been identified. No much larger clonotype is one base removed from it; base qualities were not supplied.

The High Capacity cDNA Reverse Transcription Kit was used to reverse transcribe all of the isolated RNA, meaning that expressed TCRB transcripts were what got sequenced. Deep immunoSEQ sequencing was applied to naive, central memory and regulatory T cell samples, giving an average of roughly 3.5 million total reads per sample. Sorted cells were lysed in RLT buffer and RNA was extracted with DNase-treated RNeasy Micro or Mini kits, depending on cell number. Each cell subset was processed separately to prevent cross-contamination, with patient and healthy donor samples processed together. TCRB sequences were amplified from cDNA with the immunoSEQ multiplex PCR, producing 87-bp fragments spanning the CDR3 region. The amplicons were sequenced using the Illumina HiSeq platform. The paper's data handling went like this. Synthetic template baselines were used to correct PCR bias computationally, reads within Hamming distance 2 were collapsed, and singletons that could not be merged were discarded. Reads were aligned to IMGT to assign V, D and J genes, CDR3 length, and insertions or deletions at six rearrangement sites. Within each subset, clonotype counts were normalized to sorted cell number, after which true diversity and Gini coefficients were computed with the tcR R package. The overlap coefficient, calculated on TCRB nucleotide sequences, was used to measure repertoire sharing. As a proxy for the pre-selection repertoire, out-of-frame TCRB sequences from naive cells were analyzed. Here the immuneACCESS table is served through TCRdb, limited to in-frame sequences with V and J called. Missing clones are a known gap in these copies; in checked studies unresolved V genes cover under half, and the rest lacks a known reason. D and trimming were read from the DNA, whereas the V and J calls and clone size are those reported in that table. The sample table shows 200,000 to 300,000 clones, and 9.5% to 13% are seen once. Clones ranked in the top ten supply roughly 0.017% of the sample.

Each donor gave one peripheral blood draw, about 100 mL on average, collected into heparinised tubes. Using a panel that included CD45RO, CCR7, CD25, CD127, CD95 and CD27, naive, central memory, regulatory and stem cell-like memory CD4+ T cells were sorted on a BD FACSAria II. Purity was above 95% for every sorted population. Right away, PBMCs were isolated by Lymphoprep density gradient centrifugation and were stained directly, with no culture step. So that batch effects would be minimized, each experiment stained and sorted samples in pairs, pairing one healthy donor with one patient. V ends up 8 bases short and J 2 bases short, with an unmatched junction base count of 2. The CDR3 holds 12 amino acids from the cysteine to the phenylalanine. Of the read, only the CDR3 DNA is kept; its 36 bases are in frame from base 1. From a lookup of the germline V gene, CDR1 and CDR2 are MNHEY and SVGAGI.

This receptor chain uses TRBV6-5 and TRBJ2-7; TRBD1 agrees with 8 junctional bases. This clonotype was obtained from a man aged 25-40 years with type 1 diabetes. The material sequenced was naive CD4+ T cells from blood. This specimen's cell subset or site label, per the study, means: true naive CD4+ T cells. The CDR3: CASRQGPYEQYF. The bases are TGTGCCAGCCGACAGGGGCCCTACGAGCAGTACTTC.